This entry lists 22 T cell receptor beta chains sequenced from one sample in a study of blood T cell repertoires in COVID-19. Profiled with immunoSEQ multiplex PCR; TCRdb holds only in-frame clones, not every one. Of about 95,000 clones listed, about 93% are singletons. The specimen sequenced was peripheral blood. These TCRs come from a woman aged 45-65 years in a cohort sampled during active COVID-19.

The chain carries TRBV4-2 and TRBJ2-2; 8 positions agree with TRBD1. V gave up 4 bases and J gave up 3 bases; unmatched junction bases: 1. In germline, CDR1 is LGHNA, CDR2 YNFKEQ. CDR3 size: 14 residues. The CDR3 DNA is TGTGCCAGCAGCCGGGGACAGGACACCGGGGAGCTGTTTTTT. It codes for CASSRGQDTGELFF.

The rearrangement links TRBV5-1 to TRBJ2-7; 7 bases agree with TRBD1. This CDR3 has 15 residues. V lost 2 bases and J lost 5; bases outside the gene matches: 10. Looked up from germline, CDR1 is SGHRS and CDR2 is YFSETQ. DNA for the CDR3: TGCGCCAGCAGCTTTACGCCGGGACAGACTAACGAGCAGTACTTC. This codes for CASSFTPGQTNEQYF.

The chain recombines TRBV2 with TRBJ1-2, with 9 bases aligning to TRBD1. Germline V gives CDR1 SNHLY, CDR2 FYNNEI. This CDR3 is 15 amino acids long. V trimming: 6 bases; J trimming: 3 bases; junction bases outside the gene matches: 8. The CDR3 region is CASRRWDRADYGYTF. DNA of the CDR3: TGTGCCAGCAGGAGATGGGACAGGGCCGACTATGGCTACACCTTC.

This clone was seen only a few times. This chain connects TRBV4-1 to TRBJ1-5; D is unresolved. The CDR3 runs to 15 residues. Germline V CDR1 and CDR2: MGHRA, YSYEKL. V was shortened by 0 bases and J by 0 bases, with 6 bases between the two germline ends. CDR3 nucleotides: TGCGCCAGCAGCCAAGATAACTATAGCAATCAGCCCCAGCATTTT. Translating it yields CASSQDNYSNQPQHF.

This chain connects TRBV29-1 to TRBJ2-1; TRBD2 matches 16 bases. The CDR3 spans 16 residues. The V gene's germline CDR1 is SQVTM and CDR2 ANQGSEA. V lost 6 bases to trimming and J lost 0 bases; unmatched junction nucleotides: 2. Here the CDR3 DNA reads TGCAGCGTGGGACTAGCGGGGGGGCTCTCCTACAATGAGCAGTTCTTC. Its protein product is CSVGLAGGLSYNEQFF.

The gene calls are TRBV11-3 and TRBJ2-7; D possibly corresponds to TRBD1 (6 bases). The V end was cut by 5 bases, the J end by 0 bases, with 11 bases between. This CDR3 comprises 14 residues. Per germline, CDR1 SGHNT and CDR2 YENEEA. The DNA of the CDR3 is TGTGCCAGCAGCCTACAGGGAAACTCCTACGAGCAGTACTTC. Encoded protein: CASSLQGNSYEQYF.

The CDR3 is CASSPRTGEQPQHF. CDR3 coding DNA: TGTGCCAGCAGTCCCAGGACAGGGGAGCAGCCCCAGCATTTT. The chain links TRBV27 to TRBJ1-5, with 9 bases matching TRBD1. Looked up from germline, CDR1 is MNHEY and CDR2 is SMNVEV (reference sequence). CDR3 size: 14 residues. Trimming removed 5 bases from V and 7 bases from J; junction bases left unmatched: 6.

CDR3 DNA sequence: TGTGCCAGCAGCCAAGTGCCTAGCGGGAGCAATGAGCAGTTCTTC. Amino acid sequence: CASSQVPSGSNEQFF. This rearrangement joins TRBV4-2 to TRBJ2-1; 10 bases agree with TRBD2. The junction had 3 bases not matched to a gene; V was cut back by 1 base and J by 6 bases. This CDR3 has 15 residues. Germline V gives CDR1 LGHNA, CDR2 YNFKEQ.

The chain uses TRBV28 and TRBJ1-1; 8 bases fit TRBD1. The trim removed 6 bases at V and 3 bases at J, leaving 6 bases unmatched. CDR1 and CDR2 (germline): MDHEN, SYDVKM. CDR3 length equals 14 residues. The DNA for the CDR3 is TGTGCCAGCAGCCCCGGACAGGGTTACACTGAAGCTTTCTTT. This translates into CASSPGQGYTEAFF.

The chain has TRBV18 and TRBJ1-1; D not resolved. Germline V lookup: CDR1 KGHSH, CDR2 LQKENI. The V end lost 5 bases, the J end lost 1 base, and 8 bases lay between the germline ends. The length of the CDR3 is 13 residues. CDR3 protein: CASSYRENTEAFF. The DNA of the CDR3 is TGTGCCAGCTCATACAGAGAGAACACTGAAGCTTTCTTT.

The chain carries TRBV28 and TRBJ1-1; 8 nucleotides line up with TRBD1. Unmatched junction bases numbered 6, after V lost 2 bases and J lost 1 base. In germline, CDR1 is MDHEN, CDR2 SYDVKM. This CDR3 is built from 16 residues. The CDR3 DNA sequence: TGTGCCAGCAGTTTAACCCAGGGGGCAGGGAACACTGAAGCTTTCTTT. It specifies CASSLTQGAGNTEAFF.

In DNA, the CDR3 is TGTGCCACCGCCCCGGGGGGAAGCTCCTACGAGCAGTACTTC. This translates into CATAPGGSSYEQYF. The V call is TRBV24-1, the J call TRBJ2-7, with TRBD2 matching over 7 bases. Per the germline V gene, CDR1 is KGHDR and CDR2 is SFDVKD. V shed 9 bases, J shed 0 bases, and the junction held 7 bases outside the gene matches. The CDR3 contains 14 residues.

The rearrangement links TRBV12-3 or TRBV12-4 to TRBJ1-3, with a weak D call TRBD1 (5 bases). V was pared by 6 bases and J by 11 bases, with 14 bases between. The CDR3 runs to 12 residues. CDR3 coding DNA: TGTGCCAGCAGCCGCGGGGACTCTGCCATATATTTT. Protein product: CASSRGDSAIYF.

V is TRBV29-1 and J is TRBJ2-1; a weak D match, TRBD2 (6 bases). The CDR3 is made up of 14 amino acids. Looked up from germline, CDR1 is SQVTM and CDR2 is ANQGSEA. Trimming removed 3 bases from V and 5 bases from J, with 14 bases in between. The CDR3 spells CSVEIGGYNNEQFF. The CDR3 nucleotides are TGCAGCGTTGAGATCGGAGGGTACAACAATGAGCAGTTCTTC.

J is TRBJ2-7 and V is TRBV5-4, with 7 bases aligning to TRBD1. V lost 4 bases and J lost 1; bases outside the gene matches: 8. This CDR3 is 15 amino acids long. CDR1 is SGHNT, CDR2 YYREEE, per germline (reference sequence). The CDR3 bases are TGTGCCAGCAGCCCCAGGGGGTCGGAGTCCTACGAGCAGTACTTC. This gives the protein CASSPRGSESYEQYF.

The rearrangement links TRBV6-5 to TRBJ1-2; perhaps TRBD1 as D (6 bases). Trimming shortened V by 8 bases and J by 2 bases, and 18 bases separated the two germline ends. This CDR3 contains 15 residues. Germline CDR1 MNHEY, CDR2 SVGAGI. CDR3 in DNA: TGTGCCAGCCTTTCTCTGGGGGCGCGAAACTATGGCTACACCTTC. Its protein is CASLSLGARNYGYTF.

The chain uses TRBV19 and TRBJ1-2; tentatively, D is TRBD1 (5 bases). Trimming shortened V by 3 bases and J by 6 bases, and 11 bases separated the two germline ends. There are 13 residues in the CDR3. In germline, CDR1 is LNHDA, CDR2 SQIVND (reference sequence). The CDR3 nucleotides are TGTGCCAGTAGTATCAGGGTAGAACATGGCTACACCTTC. It codes for CASSIRVEHGYTF. Full variable domain (remainder filled in from reference TRBV19 and TRBJ1-2): DGGITQSPKYLFRKEGQNVTLSCEQNLNHDAMYWYRQDPGQGLRLIYYSQIVNDFQKGDIAEGYSVSREKKESFPLTVTSAQKNPTAFYLCASSIRVEHGYTFGSGTRLTVV.

The V gene is TRBV3-1 (or the pseudogene TRBV3-2), the J gene TRBJ1-1; 8 bases agree with TRBD1. The CDR3 is made up of 15 amino acids. V was clipped by 2 bases and J by 1 base; unmatched bases: 3. Germline CDR1 is LGHDT and CDR2 is YNNKEL (reference sequence). This CDR3 reads CASSQLGQGNTEAFF. CDR3 sequence (DNA): TGTGCCAGCAGCCAACTCGGACAGGGGAACACTGAAGCTTTCTTT.

The chain has TRBV19 and TRBJ2-3; a weak D match, TRBD1 (6 bases). This CDR3 is built from 14 residues. V was shortened by 8 bases and J by 5 bases, with 17 bases between the two germline ends. Germline-derived CDR1 and CDR2 are LNHDA and SQIVND (reference sequence). DNA for the CDR3: TGTGCCAGTGGGGCACAGGGTTCGGGAGATACGCAGTATTTT. Amino acids: CASGAQGSGDTQYF.

The genes are TRBV18 and TRBJ1-3; TRBD1 is a possible D gene (5 bases). The germline gives CDR1 KGHSH, CDR2 LQKENI. V dropped 0 bases and J dropped 0 bases, with 12 bases sitting between them. There are 17 residues in the CDR3. The CDR3 region is CASSPPGQSHSGNTIYF. The CDR3 nucleotides are TGTGCCAGCTCACCACCGGGGCAGAGCCACTCTGGAAACACCATATATTTT.

The chain is built from TRBV29-1 and TRBJ2-1, with 10 bases matching TRBD1. This CDR3 spans 13 amino acids. V lost 5 bases to trimming and J lost 8 bases; unmatched junction nucleotides: 6. Germline V gives CDR1 SQVTM, CDR2 ANQGSEA. CDR3 DNA: TGCAGCGTTTTGACCGGGACAGGGGATGAGCAGTTCTTC. Translation gives CSVLTGTGDEQFF.

V usage is TRBV7-6 and J usage is TRBJ1-6; 9 bases are shared with TRBD1. CDR1 and CDR2 from the germline V gene are SGHVS and FNYEAQ. The V segment lost 2 bases and the J segment 7 bases; nucleotides outside the gene matches: 6. This CDR3 spans 16 amino acids. CDR3 DNA: TGTGCCAGCAGCTTAACACAGGGGGCGAGGAATTCACCCCTCCACTTT. It codes for CASSLTQGARNSPLHF.